The present TCR beta chain was sequenced within a study of T cell repertoires in cytomegalovirus infection (dated by TCRdb to about 2019). A note on the overall study: The peptide stimulations were aimed at well-studied HLA-B-restricted epitopes as well as recently identified HLA-C-restricted CMV epitopes, whose presentation resists viral immunomodulation. Because public TCR beta signatures pointed to carriage of CMV infection together with the matching HLA type, the HLA type of each donor mattered for the analysis. General conclusions and limits of the study: Carriers of CMV infection plus the relevant HLA type were discriminated by the cumulative frequency of public TCR beta family members in the study cohort and in an independent roughly 370-donor cohort. The ex vivo response was dominated by HLA-C-restricted CMV-specific TCR beta clonotypes, which also provided the single most frequent clonotype in two of eight donors.

Regarding this clonotype: Its antigen is currently not known. No clone much larger than this one lies a single base away; base qualities are absent.

The CDR1 and CDR2 encoded by the germline V gene are ENHRY and SYGVKD. Ends trimmed: V by 7 bases, J by 2 bases; bases unmatched to a gene: 9. From the cysteine through the phenylalanine, the CDR3 covers 18 amino acids. Of the read, only the CDR3 DNA is kept; its 54 bases are in frame from base 1. Sample treatment or condition, as interpreted from the label and publication: in vitro stimulation with specific CMV peptide epitopes to enrich CMV-specific T cells. The sequencer listed for this sample is Illumina HiSeq 1500. TCRdb ran its own pipeline on the public reads, namely fastp trimming at Q25 and MiXCR clone calling, and kept in-frame beta chains. Each entry is one CDR3 protein sequence, shown with its most common DNA and genes. The sample profile shows a few hundred thousand distinct CDR3 sequences; about 40% of them were found once. Jointly, the top ten make up around 48% of the sample.

This clonotype was obtained from a human donor in good health (CMV status not recorded). Some clones in this sample may be carry-over from other donors' samples. Material: cultured PBMCs, obtained from culture after CMV antigen stimulation. The chain was built from TRBV10-3 and TRBJ2-3; 16 central nucleotides agree with TRBD2. The DNA sequence is given as TGTGCCATCAAGAATGGGGGACTAGCGGGAGGGGACACAGATACGCAGTATTTT. Its product reads: CAIKNGGLAGGDTDTQYF.